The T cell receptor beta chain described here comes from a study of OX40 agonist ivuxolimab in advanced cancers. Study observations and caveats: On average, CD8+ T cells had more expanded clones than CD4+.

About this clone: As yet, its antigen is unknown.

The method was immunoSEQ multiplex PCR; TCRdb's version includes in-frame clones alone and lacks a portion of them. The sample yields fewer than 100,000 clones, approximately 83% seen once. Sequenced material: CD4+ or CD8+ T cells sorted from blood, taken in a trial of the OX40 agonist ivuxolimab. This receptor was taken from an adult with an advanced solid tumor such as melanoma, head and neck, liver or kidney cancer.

As DNA, the CDR3 is TGTGCCAGCAGACCCAGCGGGGGGGTTACTGATACGCAGTATTTT. The encoded protein is CASRPSGGVTDTQYF. The J gene is TRBJ2-3, the V gene TRBV28, with 10 bases lining up with TRBD2. J gave up 6 bases and V 6 bases, and 9 bases lay outside the gene matches. Germline assignment: CDR1 MDHEN and CDR2 SYDVKM. This CDR3 is built from 15 residues.